This TCR beta chain was profiled in a study of cytomegalovirus exposure and HLA in healthy donors (dated by TCRdb to 2015 to 2018). Turning to the overall study: According to a later analysis, the 110 or so validation repertoires were produced on the same platform as the 666 repertoires of the first cohort. The study aimed to test whether signatures of past pathogen exposure could be identified by cataloging public T cell receptors. A separate validation cohort of some 130 different subjects was used in addition to the 666-subject first cohort. To predict cytomegalovirus infection status, the study combined high-throughput TCR immunosequencing, statistical association of individual TCRs with disease status, and machine learning. Study-level results and caveats: The authors suggested that the approach could potentially be generalized to other disease states and immunological phenotypes. Cytomegalovirus status was reported to be diagnosed by the classifier with high specificity and sensitivity in both the original and validation cohorts. Most TCR sequences were observed very rarely across donors, whereas some public TCRs were present in many individuals. A total of 150 or so TCR beta chains were listed by the study as associated with cytomegalovirus. In vitro tests confirmed that a few of the cytomegalovirus-associated TCR beta chains recognize cytomegalovirus antigens. Of the cluster scores, 90% to 95% were above 0 in a later analysis, which found that TCRs clustered in the first cohort also tended to co-occur in the 120 validation repertoires. All 120 or so repertoires were used to score co-occurrence in the validation cohort in a later analysis, because that analysis had no HLA typing for the cohort.

Separate from the approximately 690-subject first cohort, the validation cohort of 90 to 150 subjects was the group to which the donors belonged. Turning to this clone: This clone's antigen is unknown. One base away there is no much larger clone; base qualities are not given.

The method behind the library was the immunoSEQ multiplex PCR assay. The study's own analysis went as follows. A statistical classification framework was built to diagnose cytomegalovirus status from the catalog of TCR beta chain sequences. This immuneACCESS table, as held by TCRdb, lists in-frame sequences with V and J called but not all clones. Of the missing ones, under half trace to an unresolved V gene in checked studies; the others have no known cause. The DNA was the basis for D and trimming; V, J and clone size are from that table. In all, the sample holds 250,000 to 400,000 clones, and 88% of those were seen once. The top ten clones comprise more than 0.95% of the sample. The germline V gene provides CDR1 ENHRY and CDR2 SYGVKD. V is pruned by 10 bases and J by 2 bases, leaving 7 bases of the junction without a gene match. The CDR3, from cysteine to phenylalanine, totals 13 residues. The only DNA kept is the CDR3, 39 bases in frame from the first base.

The rearrangement joined TRBV10-3 to TRBJ1-2; 7 nucleotides in the junction match TRBD1. The TCR sequence derives from a man in his thirties or forties in good health and CMV-seronegative. Sample: PBMCs. At the DNA level, the sequence is TGTGCCAGCAGAGAGACAGGGAACTATGGCTACACCTTC. Its coded protein is CASRETGNYGYTF.